This TCR beta chain was recovered during a study of OX40 agonist ivuxolimab in advanced cancers. Study results and caveats: Circulating CD4+ and CD8+ T cells showed clonal expansion by week 6 at 0.1 to 3.0 mg/kg. The study found that CD8+ T cells averaged more expanded clones than CD4+.

Sequenced by immunoSEQ multiplex PCR; TCRdb stores in-frame clones only, minus some. The sample carries tens of thousands of clones, roughly 86% recorded once. CDR1 SGHRS and CDR2 YFSETQ come from the germline V gene. The CDR3 covers 13 residues. V lost 0 bases, J lost 1 base, and 4 bases lay in between. As concerns this clone: No antigen is known for it.

The chain links TRBV5-1 to TRBJ1-1; D gene unclear. Sequencing was performed on CD4+ or CD8+ T cells sorted from blood, taken in a trial of the OX40 agonist ivuxolimab. This TCR was sampled from an adult with an advanced solid tumor such as melanoma, head and neck, liver or kidney cancer. The CDR3 region is CASSLDRNTEAFF. The CDR3 nucleotides are TGCGCCAGCAGCTTGGACAGGAACACTGAAGCTTTCTTT.